This is a list of T cell receptor beta chains from one sample in a study of blood T cells in healthy people across ages. Each CDR3 protein is one row after TCRdb ran MiXCR on the 5' RACE reads. This table has 630,000 or so distinct CDR3 sequences, about 30% appearing once. Material: blood. Receptors originate from a woman of 80 years or more in good health. Both conserved end residues are part of each CDR3. Fields, in order: D gene, clone size, J gene, V gene, CDR3 DNA, CDR3 protein. The D gene is left open where the match is weak. Clone size appears in some rows only: once, few, many, or a class for an expanded clone.

TRBD1 many TRBJ2-5 TRBV11-2 TGTGCCAGCAGCGCCGGGACAGCGCAACAAGAGACCCAGTACTTC CASSAGTAQQETQYF
. . TRBJ1-2 TRBV7-9 TGTGCCAGCAGTCCACTCAATGGCGATGGCTACACCTTC CASSPLNGDGYTF
. . TRBJ2-1 TRBV10-3 TGTGCCATCAGTTACGGAGGCCCGCAGTTCTTC CAISYGGPQFF
. . TRBJ2-3 TRBV12-3/TRBV12-4 TGTGCCAGCAGTTCAGGAACGCAGACAGATGTGCAATATTTT CASSSGTQTDVQYF
. . TRBJ2-5 TRBV7-2 TGTGCCAGCAGCCAGAATGGGGGCCAAGAGACCCAGTACTTC CASSQNGGQETQYF
. many TRBJ1-4 TRBV4-1 TGCGCCAGCAGCCTCCCAGGAGGGGGGTTGGAAAAACTGTTTTTT CASSLPGGGLEKLFF
. . TRBJ1-6 TRBV6-5 TGTGCCAGCAGTTACTCGAGAACGAACTCCTTCACCCTTCATTCACCCCTCCACTTT CASSYSRTNSFTLHSPLHF
. . TRBJ2-5 TRBV24-1 TGTGCCACCAGTGGAGTACGGAACCAAGAGACCCAGTACTTC CATSGVRNQETQYF
TRBD1 many TRBJ1-5 TRBV7-2 TGTGCCAGCAGCGAGGACAGGGAACGAAGCAATCAGCCCCAGCATTTT CASSEDRERSNQPQHF
. many TRBJ2-1 TRBV5-1 TGCGCCAGCAGCTTGGCGGGGCGGGGCAGTGAGCAGTTCTTC CASSLAGRGSEQFF
. many TRBJ2-3 TRBV6-1 TGTGCCAGCAGTTGGGGGGCGGATACGCAGTATTTT CASSWGADTQYF
. many TRBJ2-5 TRBV2 TGTGCCAGCAGTTCCAGGTACCCTCAAGAGACCCAGTACTTC CASSSRYPQETQYF
TRBD1 many TRBJ1-2 TRBV12-3/TRBV12-4 TGTGCCAGCAGCCCGACAGGGGACGGCTATGGCTACACCTTC CASSPTGDGYGYTF
. . TRBJ1-4 TRBV5-1 TGCGCCAGCAGCCCTAACGCACAGAGAAATAATGAAAAACTGTTTTTT CASSPNAQRNNEKLFF
. many TRBJ2-7 TRBV3-1 TGTGCCAGCAGCCAGCCCCCGGAGGACAACGAGCAGTACTTC CASSQPPEDNEQYF
TRBD1 many TRBJ1-2 TRBV27 TGTGCCAGCACCCCGGTAGGGGGCGCCGGCTATGGCTACACCTTC CASTPVGGAGYGYTF
. many TRBJ2-1 TRBV7-2 TGTGCCAGCAGCCAACCTACCGACAATGAGCAGTTCTTC CASSQPTDNEQFF
TRBD1 . TRBJ2-5 TRBV15 TGTGCCACCAGGAGAGGGACAGGTCGTTATGAACAGTACTTC CATRRGTGRYEQYF
TRBD1 . TRBJ1-6 TRBV6-5 TGTGCCAGCAGACCTGGACAGGGGAAAAATTCACCCCTCCACTTT CASRPGQGKNSPLHF
. few TRBJ2-7 TRBV11-2 TGTGCCAGCAGCTTAGTGGACTCCTACGAGCAGTACTTC CASSLVDSYEQYF
TRBD2 . TRBJ2-7 TRBV20-1 TGCAGTGCTAGAGACGGGACTAGCGGCTCCTACGAGCAGTACTTC CSARDGTSGSYEQYF
. many TRBJ1-2 TRBV4-3 TGCGCCAGCAGCCAAGATCAGTCTTCTTCCGACTATGGCTACACCTTC CASSQDQSSSDYGYTF